This TCR beta chain came from a study of human T cells and chemical hapten exposure. Study overall: Each week of the roughly 26-week study, patients had diphenylcyclopropenone applied to the scalp.

Study findings and constraints: Positive correlation was observed between PT1 expanded TCR counts and patch test score.

This clonotype showed up many times. Its antigen is still unknown. TCRdb ran MiXCR on the RACE reads and lists one entry per CDR3 protein. The sample shows some 42,000 distinct CDR3 sequences, around 9% of them seen only once. The time point: patch test 2, 6 weeks after DPC sensitization. This sample's treatment: therapeutic diphenylcyclopropenone sensitization with weekly scalp DPC. Participating donors were patients with alopecia, aged 18 to 70 years, considered appropriate candidates for DPC. This CDR3 contains 16 residues. The V and J ends lost 7 bases and 4 bases, in that order; junction bases with no gene match: 13.

This TCR was recovered from a woman aged 40 to 50 with alopecia areata. Some clones in this sample may be carry-over from other donors' samples. The rearrangement links TRBV12-3 or TRBV12-4 to TRBJ2-7, with 10 positions matching TRBD1. The source material was whole blood, sampled in connection with sensitization to the hapten diphenylcyclopropenone (DPC). CDR3 DNA: TGTGCCAGCAACCCTCCACCGGGACAGGGGTGGTACGAGCAGTACTTC. This gives the protein CASNPPPGQGWYEQYF.